This T cell receptor (beta chain) was retrieved from a study of OX40 agonist ivuxolimab in advanced cancers. Background on the study: Enrollees could have had prior anti-PD-1, anti-PD-L1 or anti-CTLA-4 therapy, which 30% to 50% had received. Overall study results and limits: Several nonresponders also turned out to have low normalized T-cell clonal expansion.

Details on this clone: Its antigen is still unknown.

With 2 bases removed from V and 6 bases from J, the gap between germline ends came to 5 bases. This CDR3 is built from 12 residues. Germline V gene lookup returns CDR1 LNHDA and CDR2 SQIVND (reference sequence). This table comes from immunoSEQ multiplex PCR, and its TCRdb copy is limited to in-frame clones, with some not included. The table records around 87,000 clones, 94% of them present only once. The specimen comprised CD4+ or CD8+ T cells sorted from blood, sampled in a trial of the OX40 agonist ivuxolimab. The chain joins TRBV19 to TRBJ2-1; D remains unclear. This receptor was taken from an adult with an advanced solid tumor such as melanoma, head and neck, liver or kidney cancer. As DNA, the CDR3 is TGTGCCAGTAGTATACGGGCCAATGAGCAGTTCTTC. Its translation: CASSIRANEQFF.